These 2 T cell receptor beta chains came from one sample sequenced in a study of T cell responses to AZD1222 COVID-19 vaccine. TCRdb keeps only in-frame clones here, not all; method: immunoSEQ multiplex PCR. This table has fewer than 150,000 clones, about 89% appearing once. Sequences were derived from peripheral blood, sampled 28 days after the second AZD1222 dose. Receptors originate from an adult who received the AZD1222 COVID-19 vaccine.

The J gene is TRBJ2-5, the V gene TRBV5-8; D is unresolved. The CDR3 consists of 11 residues. Trimming shortened V by 1 base and J by 5 bases, and 3 bases separated the two germline ends. Germline CDR1 and CDR2: SGHTS and YDEGEE. The CDR3 sequence: CASSLRETQYF. CDR3 in DNA: TGTGCCAGCAGCTTGAGGGAGACCCAGTACTTC. The variable domain in full, completed from reference TRBV5-8 and TRBJ2-5, reads EAGVTQSPTHLIKTRGQQATLRCSPISGHTSVYWYQQALGLGLQFLLWYDEGEERNRGNFPPRFSGRQFPNYSSELNVNALELEDSALYLCASSLRETQYFGPGTRLLVL.

The V and J genes are TRBV4-1 and TRBJ2-7; D gene unclear. The germline V gene has CDR1 MGHRA and CDR2 YSYEKL. CDR3 length equals 13 residues. V lost 2 bases to trimming and J lost 3 bases, with 8 bases between them. The CDR3 coding sequence is TGCGCCAGCAGCCAAACTGGGTTCTACGAGCAGTACTTC. It yields the protein CASSQTGFYEQYF.